This TCR beta chain originates from a study of Graves' ophthalmopathy and Graves' hyperthyroidism. The study's findings and limits: A majority of expanded thyroid clonotypes exceeding 0.001 frequency were likewise present in blood.

About this clonotype itself: Its antigen is unidentified.

Using RNA transcripts, the TCR beta CDR3 regions were amplified. First-round RT-PCR employed HTBI primers, with a second-round multiplex PCR after it. TCRdb independently ran MiXCR on the multiplex PCR reads; one entry per CDR3 protein. The data hold fewer than 350,000 distinct CDR3 sequences, with around a sixth observed a single time. The source of this sequence is an adult man with Graves' ophthalmopathy. Sequencing was performed on peripheral blood.

The CDR3 spells CASSNGPWSEQYF. The CDR3 DNA follows: TGTGCCAGCAGTAACGGCCCCTGGAGCGAGCAGTACTTC. V gene TRBV28 combines with J gene TRBJ2-7, with D unresolved. Germline values: CDR1 MDHEN, CDR2 SYDVKM. The CDR3 is 13 residues long. V gave up 5 bases and J gave up 6 bases, with 14 bases separating them.